Listed below are T cell receptor beta chains from one sample, sequenced in a study of early stage breast cancer tumors. Using immunoSEQ multiplex PCR, the repertoire was profiled, and TCRdb retains in-frame clones only, with some absent. This table holds approximately 54,000 clones, just under 80% found once. Sequencing input: blood. Receptors were obtained from a person aged 40-50 years with breast cancer. Each CDR3 is given with its conserved first and last residue. A D gene is named only where the DNA matches it firmly. Expanded clones are given a class, and other clones once, few, many or no size at all.

D: NA
J: TRBJ2-5
size: once
V: TRBV7-2
CDR3: CASSLELGTQYF
DNA: TGTGCCAGCAGCTTAGAATTGGGGACCCAGTACTTC

D: TRBD1
J: TRBJ1-5
size: NA
V: TRBV7-9
CDR3: CASSLGGDRGQPQHF
DNA: TGTGCCAGCAGCTTAGGTGGGGACAGGGGCCAGCCCCAGCATTTT

D: NA
J: TRBJ2-2
size: NA
V: TRBV28
CDR3: CASREAANTGELFF
DNA: TGTGCCAGCAGGGAGGCGGCGAACACCGGGGAGCTGTTTTTT

D: TRBD2
J: TRBJ2-1
size: NA
V: TRBV10-1
CDR3: CASSESLAVNRQFF
DNA: TGCGCCAGCAGTGAGTCCCTAGCGGTAAACCGGCAGTTCTTC

D: TRBD2
J: TRBJ2-5
size: NA
V: TRBV10-3
CDR3: CAIAGTKYQETQYF
DNA: TGTGCAATCGCGGGGACTAAGTACCAAGAGACCCAGTACTTC

D: NA
J: TRBJ2-7
size: NA
V: TRBV6-6
CDR3: CASSPGREIVYEQYF
DNA: TGTGCCAGCAGCCCGGGACGAGAGATAGTCTACGAGCAGTACTTC

D: NA
J: TRBJ2-3
size: NA
V: TRBV7-9
CDR3: CASSLARETDTQYF
DNA: TGTGCCAGCAGCTTAGCCAGGGAGACAGATACGCAGTATTTT

D: TRBD1
J: TRBJ2-5
size: once
V: TRBV18
CDR3: CASSPHRGPETQYF
DNA: TGTGCCAGCTCACCACACAGGGGGCCAGAGACCCAGTACTTC

D: TRBD1
J: TRBJ1-5
size: few
V: TRBV30
CDR3: CAWSGTGRHQPQHF
DNA: TGTGCCTGGAGTGGGACAGGGCGCCATCAGCCCCAGCATTTT

D: NA
J: TRBJ1-3
size: once
V: TRBV19
CDR3: CASSPGPRDTIYF
DNA: TGTGCCAGTAGTCCCGGTCCCCGGGACACCATATATTTT

D: TRBD2
J: TRBJ2-1
size: NA
V: TRBV9
CDR3: CASSVAHLAEGWSEQFF
DNA: TGTGCCAGCAGCGTAGCTCACCTAGCGGAGGGTTGGAGTGAGCAGTTCTTC

D: NA
J: TRBJ2-6
size: NA
V: TRBV15
CDR3: CATSRDNSGANVLTF
DNA: TGTGCCACCAGCAGAGACAACTCTGGGGCCAACGTCCTGACTTTC

D: NA
J: TRBJ1-5
size: NA
V: TRBV4-2
CDR3: CASSQSRGQPQHF
DNA: TGTGCCAGCAGCCAATCGAGGGGTCAGCCCCAGCATTTT

D: NA
J: TRBJ2-2
size: NA
V: TRBV7-9
CDR3: CASSPARGGPGTGELFF
DNA: TGTGCCAGCAGCCCCGCCAGGGGAGGGCCGGGCACCGGGGAGCTGTTTTTT

D: TRBD1
J: TRBJ1-2
size: few
V: TRBV7-9
CDR3: CASSINPAGGKDGYTF
DNA: TGTGCCAGCAGCATAAACCCAGCAGGGGGAAAGGATGGCTACACCTTC

D: NA
J: TRBJ1-2
size: NA
V: TRBV7-9
CDR3: CASSTGTHGYTF
DNA: TGTGCCAGCAGCACAGGTACCCATGGCTACACCTTC

D: NA
J: TRBJ1-1
size: few
V: TRBV18
CDR3: CASSPPKRPGNTEAFF
DNA: TGTGCCAGCTCACCACCTAAGCGTCCAGGGAACACTGAAGCTTTCTTT

D: NA
J: TRBJ1-4
size: NA
V: TRBV11-2
CDR3: CASSLVSTPWGEKLFF
DNA: TGTGCCAGCAGCTTAGTCTCCACCCCCTGGGGCGAAAAACTGTTTTTT

D: NA
J: TRBJ2-7
size: NA
V: TRBV27
CDR3: CASSGRAPRGYEQYF
DNA: TGTGCCAGCAGTGGCCGGGCTCCGCGCGGCTACGAGCAGTACTTC

D: TRBD2
J: TRBJ2-1
size: NA
V: TRBV4-1
CDR3: CASSQGPSGSYNEQFF
DNA: TGCGCCAGCAGCCAAGGGCCTAGCGGATCCTACAATGAGCAGTTCTTC

D: NA
J: TRBJ2-5
size: NA
V: TRBV11-3
CDR3: CASSLGASTQETQYF
DNA: TGTGCCAGCAGCCTAGGGGCTAGCACTCAAGAGACCCAGTACTTC

D: NA
J: TRBJ2-3
size: NA
V: TRBV7-2
CDR3: CASSSAADTQYF
DNA: TGTGCCAGCAGCTCAGCGGCAGATACGCAGTATTTT

D: NA
J: TRBJ1-1
size: NA
V: TRBV7-2
CDR3: CASSLEQWTEAFF
DNA: TGTGCCAGCAGCTTAGAGCAGTGGACTGAAGCTTTCTTT

D: NA
J: TRBJ2-7
size: NA
V: TRBV18
CDR3: CASSPQTGDTASYF
DNA: TGTGCCAGCTCACCACAAACTGGCGACACTGCCTCGTACTTC

D: NA
J: TRBJ1-2
size: NA
V: TRBV5-1
CDR3: CASSPGEGFGYTF
DNA: TGCGCCAGCAGCCCCGGAGAGGGGTTTGGCTACACCTTC

D: TRBD2
J: TRBJ2-2
size: NA
V: TRBV13
CDR3: CASSSTSGLASRGYTGELFF
DNA: TGTGCCAGCAGCTCAACATCGGGACTAGCGTCCCGAGGGTACACCGGGGAGCTGTTTTTT

D: TRBD1
J: TRBJ1-5
size: NA
V: TRBV19
CDR3: CATGQVNQPQHF
DNA: TGTGCCACGGGACAGGTCAATCAGCCCCAGCATTTT

D: NA
J: TRBJ1-2
size: NA
V: TRBV19
CDR3: CASSASGSGGPNYGYTF
DNA: TGTGCCAGTAGTGCCTCTGGGTCGGGGGGCCCTAACTATGGCTACACCTTC

D: TRBD2
J: TRBJ2-1
size: few
V: TRBV15
CDR3: CATSALAGGRYNEQFF
DNA: TGTGCCACCAGTGCACTAGCGGGAGGGAGGTACAATGAGCAGTTCTTC

D: NA
J: TRBJ2-2
size: NA
V: TRBV13
CDR3: CASSLGRGGYNTGELFF
DNA: TGTGCCAGCAGCTTAGGAAGGGGCGGGTATAACACCGGGGAGCTGTTTTTT

D: TRBD2
J: TRBJ2-3
size: NA
V: TRBV5-1
CDR3: CASTHSGGPDTQYF
DNA: TGCGCCAGCACCCACTCGGGGGGGCCAGATACGCAGTATTTT

D: NA
J: TRBJ2-2
size: NA
V: TRBV5-1
CDR3: CASRPGQSNTGELFF
DNA: TGCGCCAGCAGGCCGGGACAATCAAACACCGGGGAGCTGTTTTTT

D: NA
J: TRBJ2-4
size: NA
V: TRBV14
CDR3: CASSQGGQHIQYF
DNA: TGTGCCAGCAGCCAGGGGGGACAGCACATTCAGTACTTC

D: NA
J: TRBJ2-1
size: NA
V: TRBV6-5
CDR3: CASRRDSYNEQFF
DNA: TGTGCCAGCAGGAGGGACTCCTACAATGAGCAGTTCTTC

D: NA
J: TRBJ1-2
size: NA
V: TRBV30
CDR3: CAWSINAWAGDGYTF
DNA: TGTGCCTGGAGTATTAACGCGTGGGCAGGAGATGGCTACACCTTC

D: TRBD2
J: TRBJ2-3
size: NA
V: TRBV5-1
CDR3: CASSPTSGRATDTQYF
DNA: TGCGCCAGCAGCCCGACTAGCGGGAGGGCCACAGATACGCAGTATTTT

D: NA
J: TRBJ2-7
size: once
V: TRBV7-2
CDR3: CASSLGAGSGEQYF
DNA: TGTGCCAGCAGCTTAGGGGCTGGGAGCGGCGAGCAGTACTTC

D: NA
J: TRBJ1-1
size: NA
V: TRBV18
CDR3: CASSPEGYTEAFF
DNA: TGTGCCAGCTCACCGGAGGGTTACACTGAAGCTTTCTTT

D: NA
J: TRBJ2-3
size: NA
V: TRBV7-9
CDR3: CASSPGGNTDTQYF
DNA: TGTGCCAGCAGCCCCGGGGGAAACACAGATACGCAGTATTTT

D: TRBD1
J: TRBJ1-1
size: NA
V: TRBV10-3
CDR3: CAISGLIQGAGTEAFF
DNA: TGTGCCATCAGTGGATTGATACAGGGGGCCGGCACTGAAGCTTTCTTT

D: TRBD1
J: TRBJ2-1
size: few
V: TRBV27
CDR3: CASSPTPQGNNEQFF
DNA: TGTGCCAGCAGTCCAACACCACAGGGGAACAATGAGCAGTTCTTC

D: NA
J: TRBJ2-1
size: NA
V: TRBV9
CDR3: CASSVSLALNEQFF
DNA: TGTGCCAGCAGCGTAAGCCTAGCGCTCAATGAGCAGTTCTTC

D: NA
J: TRBJ2-3
size: once
V: TRBV30
CDR3: CAWNRRGPTQYF
DNA: TGTGCCTGGAATCGGCGGGGCCCTACGCAGTATTTT

D: NA
J: TRBJ2-7
size: NA
V: TRBV11-2
CDR3: CASSSPYEQYF
DNA: TGTGCCAGCAGCTCCCCCTACGAGCAGTACTTC

D: TRBD2
J: TRBJ2-7
size: NA
V: TRBV6-1
CDR3: CASSELGLAGTRNEQYF
DNA: TGTGCCAGCAGTGAACTGGGGCTAGCGGGTACAAGGAACGAGCAGTACTTC

D: NA
J: TRBJ2-5
size: NA
V: TRBV5-1
CDR3: CASSEGTLRTVTQYF
DNA: TGCGCCAGCAGCGAGGGGACACTACGAACCGTGACCCAGTACTTC

D: NA
J: TRBJ2-1
size: few
V: TRBV10-3
CDR3: CAISEDYSSYNEQFF
DNA: TGTGCCATCAGTGAGGATTATAGCTCCTACAATGAGCAGTTCTTC

D: TRBD2
J: TRBJ2-2
size: NA
V: TRBV11-2
CDR3: CASSLVAGTSNTGELFF
DNA: TGTGCCAGCAGCTTAGTGGCGGGGACTAGCAACACCGGGGAGCTGTTTTTT

D: NA
J: TRBJ1-5
size: few
V: TRBV7-6
CDR3: CASSSRGNQPQHF
DNA: TGTGCCAGCAGCTCTAGGGGCAATCAGCCCCAGCATTTT

D: NA
J: TRBJ1-5
size: NA
V: TRBV6-5
CDR3: CASSPGGARNQPQHF
DNA: TGTGCCAGCAGCCCCGGGGGGGCTCGCAATCAGCCCCAGCATTTT

D: NA
J: TRBJ2-1
size: few
V: TRBV21-1
CDR3: CVGALPHGNEQFF
DNA: TGTGTCGGGGCCCTTCCACACGGGAATGAGCAGTTCTTC